This TCR beta chain originates from a study of blood T cell repertoires in COVID-19. At the level of the study: Acute-phase and convalescent COVID-19 samples originated in the United States, Italy and Spain.

Generated by immunoSEQ multiplex PCR, the TCRdb table keeps only in-frame clones and is missing some. Seen here are more than 150,000 clones, more than 75% observed once, and the top ten hold 2.5%. The ends were cut back, 0 bases at V and 1 base at J, with 6 bases in the middle. Germline V gene lookup returns CDR1 GTSNPN and CDR2 SVGIG (reference sequence). This CDR3 is built from 13 residues. This sequence originates from a man between 40 and 49 years old with active or convalescent COVID-19. The chain carries TRBV30 and TRBJ1-1; no definite D call. Sequenced sample: peripheral blood. The CDR3, as DNA: TGTGCCTGGAGTGTACTAGCGAACACTGAAGCTTTCTTT. Translation: CAWSVLANTEAFF.